Each of the 10 T cell receptor beta chains below was sequenced from the same sample in a study of tumor and adjacent non-tumor tissue in lung cancer. This sample's RNA came from whole unsorted tissue. The normal lung tissue was taken more than 3 cm from the tumor edge. TCRbeta libraries were built with three rounds of nested PCR, modified from ARM-PCR. One entry per CDR3 protein results from TCRdb running MiXCR on the multiplex PCR reads. The sample holds about 100,000 distinct CDR3 sequences, over 55% seen once. Sequencing used distant non-tumor lung tissue. The receptor source for this set is a young man with non-small cell lung cancer.

As concerns this clonotype: The junction shows a germline mismatch at one end, possibly a read error. J is TRBJ2-7 and V is TRBV6-6; 7 nucleotides agree with TRBD2. The germline CDR1 and CDR2 sequences are MNHNY and SVGAGI (reference sequence). CDR3 size: 16 residues. DNA for the CDR3: TGTGCCAGCAGTTATGCTAGCGGCCGGAACTCCTACGGGCAGTACTTC. Translation gives CASSYASGRNSYGQYF.

Comment on this clonotype: The junction departs from germline at one end; a sequencing error may be responsible. The chain links TRBV5-6 to TRBJ2-6; 8 bases line up with TRBD2. Germline loops: CDR1 SGHDT, CDR2 YYEEEE. The CDR3 covers 20 residues. CDR3 region: CAGSPHGRGGSSSGANVLTF. The DNA for the CDR3 is TGTGCCGGCAGCCCCCACGGTCGGGGGGGCTCCTCATCTGGGGCCAACGTCCTGACTTTC.

The sample holds one count of this clonotype. One junction end does not reproduce the germline sequence, and a read error may be involved. The rearrangement uses TRBV6-6 and TRBJ2-7; D perhaps matches TRBD2 (6 bases). The CDR3 length is 14 residues. Germline CDR1 and CDR2: MNHNY and SVGAGI (reference sequence). CDR3 coding DNA: TGTGCCATCAGTTACTCGGGACTCTCCTACGAGCAATACTTC. It yields the protein CAISYSGLSYEQYF.

This clonotype came up a few times. CDR3 in amino acids: CASSSMSGEQYF. The CDR3 DNA reads as TGTGCCAGCAGCTCCATGTCGGGTGAGCAGTACTTC. The chain employs TRBV7-9 and TRBJ2-7; no firm D call. This CDR3 spans 12 amino acids. Trimming took 4 bases from V and 7 from J, leaving 11 bases between them. Germline V gene lookup returns CDR1 SEHNR and CDR2 FQNEAQ (reference sequence).

In its sample, this clonotype was seen once. An end of the junction does not agree with germline; a read error may underlie this. This chain connects TRBV29-1 to TRBJ1-2; D is perhaps TRBD1 (5 bases). CDR1 is SQVTM and CDR2 is ANQGSEA in the germline V gene. This CDR3 has 11 amino acids. The DNA for the CDR3 is TGCAGCGTTGCGAGGGGTTATGGCTACGCCTTC. It is translated as CSVARGYGYAF.

This clonotype was recorded only once. Sequence at one end of the junction differs from germline and may be a read error. The V gene is TRBV4-2, the J gene TRBJ2-1; TRBD1 or TRBD2 may be the D gene (7 bases each). The CDR3 extends over 14 amino acids. Per germline, CDR1 LGHNA and CDR2 YNFKEQ. The CDR3 reads CGSSQDTGEGEQFF. The CDR3 bases are TGCGGCAGCAGCCAAGACACAGGGGAGGGTGAGCAGTTCTTC.

With regard to this clonotype: The junction does not match germline at one end; this may be a read error. J is TRBJ1-6 and V is TRBV6-6; 8 nucleotides line up with TRBD1. Per the germline V gene, CDR1 is MNHNY and CDR2 is SVGAGI (reference sequence). The CDR3 length is 17 residues. The CDR3 reads CARRTTFQGADNSPLHF. The CDR3 DNA follows: TGTGCCAGGCGGACGACGTTCCAGGGGGCCGATAATTCACCCCTACACTTT.

This clonotype has a single count. One junction end disagrees with the germline gene, perhaps due to a read error. The rearrangement joins TRBV11-2 to TRBJ1-1; D not resolved. This CDR3 contains 13 residues. Germline loops: CDR1 SGHAT, CDR2 FQNNGV. The CDR3 loop reads CASNLTGNTEAYF. The CDR3 nucleotides read TGTGCCAGCAACTTGACGGGGAACACTGAAGCTTACTTT.

Points on this clonotype: At one of its ends the junction is not consistent with the germline gene, which may arise from a read error. CDR3 in DNA: TGTGCCAGTATTATCTACAGGGGTGAGAACACTGAAGTTTTCTTT. Its protein is CASIIYRGENTEVFF. The chain recombines TRBV19 with TRBJ1-1; 7 bases match TRBD1. The CDR3 runs to 15 residues. Germline CDR1 reads LNHDA; CDR2 reads SQIVND (reference sequence).

This clonotype was counted a single time. A junction boundary mismatches the germline segment, possibly from a read error. The V call is TRBV6-5, the J call TRBJ1-4; 7 nucleotides line up with TRBD1. The CDR3 spans 15 residues. In germline, CDR1 is MNHEY, CDR2 SVGAGI. CDR3 DNA sequence: TGTGCCATCAGTTTTAAGACAGGGCCTAATGAAAAACTGTTTTTT. Its protein is CAISFKTGPNEKLFF.